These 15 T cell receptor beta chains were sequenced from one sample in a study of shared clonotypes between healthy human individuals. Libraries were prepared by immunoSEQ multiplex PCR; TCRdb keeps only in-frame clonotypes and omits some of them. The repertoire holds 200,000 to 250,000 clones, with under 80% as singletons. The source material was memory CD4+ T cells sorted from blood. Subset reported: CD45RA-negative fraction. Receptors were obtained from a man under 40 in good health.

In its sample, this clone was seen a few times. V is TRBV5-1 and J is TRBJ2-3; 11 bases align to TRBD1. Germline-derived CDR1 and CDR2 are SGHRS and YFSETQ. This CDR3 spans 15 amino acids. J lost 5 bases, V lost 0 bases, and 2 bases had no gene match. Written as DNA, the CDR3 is TGCGCCAGCAGCTTGGTGGGACAGGGGGGAGATACGCAGTATTTT. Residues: CASSLVGQGGDTQYF.

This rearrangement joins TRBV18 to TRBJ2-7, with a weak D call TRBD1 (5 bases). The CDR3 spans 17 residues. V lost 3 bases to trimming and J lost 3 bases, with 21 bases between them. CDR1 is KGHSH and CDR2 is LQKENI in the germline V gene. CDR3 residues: CASSPVGRSAGNYEQYF. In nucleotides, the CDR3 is TGTGCCAGCTCACCTGTGGGGCGGAGCGCTGGTAACTACGAGCAGTACTTC.

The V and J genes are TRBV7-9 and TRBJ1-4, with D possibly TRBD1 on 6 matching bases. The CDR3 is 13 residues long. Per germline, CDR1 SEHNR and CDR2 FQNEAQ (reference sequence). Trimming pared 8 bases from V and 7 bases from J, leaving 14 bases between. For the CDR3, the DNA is TGTGCCAGCGCAGGGGATTCGACTGAAAAACTGTTTTTT. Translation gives CASAGDSTEKLFF.

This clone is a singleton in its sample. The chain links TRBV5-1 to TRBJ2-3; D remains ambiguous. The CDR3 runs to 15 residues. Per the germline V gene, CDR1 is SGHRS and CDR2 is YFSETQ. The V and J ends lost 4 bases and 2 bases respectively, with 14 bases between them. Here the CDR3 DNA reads TGCGCCAGCAGCCCGCGCCGACTTGACACAGATACGCAGTATTTT. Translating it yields CASSPRRLDTDTQYF.

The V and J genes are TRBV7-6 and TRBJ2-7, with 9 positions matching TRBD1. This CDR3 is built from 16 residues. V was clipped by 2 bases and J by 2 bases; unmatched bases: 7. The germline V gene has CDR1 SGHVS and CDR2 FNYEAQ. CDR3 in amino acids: CASSLISGTGPYEQYF. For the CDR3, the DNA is TGTGCCAGCAGCTTAATCTCCGGGACAGGGCCCTACGAGCAGTACTTC. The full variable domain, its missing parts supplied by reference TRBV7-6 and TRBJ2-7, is GAGVSQSPRYKVTKRGQDVALRCDPISGHVSLYWYRQALGQGPEFLTYFNYEAQQDKSGLPNDRFSAERPEGSISTLTIQRTEQRDSAMYRCASSLISGTGPYEQYFGPGTRLTVT.

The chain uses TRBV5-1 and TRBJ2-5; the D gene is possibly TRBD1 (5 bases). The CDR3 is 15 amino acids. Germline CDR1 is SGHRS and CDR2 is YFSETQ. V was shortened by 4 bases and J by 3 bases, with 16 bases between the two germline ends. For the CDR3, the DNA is TGCGCCAGCAGCCCCGGAGTGATCAGGGAAGAGACCCAGTACTTC. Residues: CASSPGVIREETQYF.

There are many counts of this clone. The CDR3 bases are TGTGCCAGCGGTTTAGGGTTGGAGACCCAGTACTTC. The encoded protein is CASGLGLETQYF. The chain recombines TRBV7-9 with TRBJ2-5; D call uncertain. Germline loops: CDR1 SEHNR, CDR2 FQNEAQ (reference sequence). The CDR3 covers 12 residues. V gave up 8 bases and J gave up 5 bases, with 12 bases separating them.

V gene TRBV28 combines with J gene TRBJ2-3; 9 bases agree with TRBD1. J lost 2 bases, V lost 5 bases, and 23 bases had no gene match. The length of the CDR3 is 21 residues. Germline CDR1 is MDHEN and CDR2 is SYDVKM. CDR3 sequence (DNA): TGTGCCAGCAGTATTGACCCCGGGACAGGGACCACAGATGGGACCACAGATACGCAGTATTTT. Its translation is CASSIDPGTGTTDGTTDTQYF.

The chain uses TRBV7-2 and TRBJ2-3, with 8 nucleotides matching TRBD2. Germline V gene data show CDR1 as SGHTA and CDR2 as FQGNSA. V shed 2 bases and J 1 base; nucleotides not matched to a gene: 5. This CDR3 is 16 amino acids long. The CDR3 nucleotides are TGTGCCAGCAGCTTATCTCAAGCGGGGGGCACAGATACGCAGTATTTT. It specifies CASSLSQAGGTDTQYF.

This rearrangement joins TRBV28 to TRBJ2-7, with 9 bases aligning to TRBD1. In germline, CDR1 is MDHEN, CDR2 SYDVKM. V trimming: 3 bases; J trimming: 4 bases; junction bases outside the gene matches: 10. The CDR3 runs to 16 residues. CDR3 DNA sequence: TGTGCCAGCAGTTTTAACAGGGGGCTTAAAAAATACGAGCAGTACTTC. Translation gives CASSFNRGLKKYEQYF.

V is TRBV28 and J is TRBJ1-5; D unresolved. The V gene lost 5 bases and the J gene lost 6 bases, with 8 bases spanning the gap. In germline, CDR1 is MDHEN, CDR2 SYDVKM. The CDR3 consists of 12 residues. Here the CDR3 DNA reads TGTGCCAGCAGTCAGCTGATTCAGCCCCAGCATTTT. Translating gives CASSQLIQPQHF.

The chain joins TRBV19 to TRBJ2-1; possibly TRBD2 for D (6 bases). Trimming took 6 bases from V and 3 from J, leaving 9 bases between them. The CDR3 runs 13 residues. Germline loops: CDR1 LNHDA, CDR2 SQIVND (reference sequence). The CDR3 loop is CASRGDFYNEQFF. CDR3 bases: TGTGCCAGTAGGGGGGACTTCTACAATGAGCAGTTCTTC.

The CDR3 DNA follows: TGTGCCTGCAACCGGGACACCAGCAATCAGCCCCAGCATTTT. It encodes CACNRDTSNQPQHF. The genes are TRBV2 and TRBJ1-5; D may be TRBD1 (6 bases). V was trimmed by 11 bases and J by 1 base, leaving 15 bases between them. CDR1 SNHLY and CDR2 FYNNEI come from the germline V gene. This CDR3 comprises 14 residues.

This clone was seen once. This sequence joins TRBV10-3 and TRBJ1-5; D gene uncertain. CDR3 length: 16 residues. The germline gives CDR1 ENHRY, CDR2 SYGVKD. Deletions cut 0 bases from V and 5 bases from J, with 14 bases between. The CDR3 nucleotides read TGTGCCATCAGTGAGTCTCCCGTGGGAACAGATCAGCCCCAGCATTTT. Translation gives CAISESPVGTDQPQHF.

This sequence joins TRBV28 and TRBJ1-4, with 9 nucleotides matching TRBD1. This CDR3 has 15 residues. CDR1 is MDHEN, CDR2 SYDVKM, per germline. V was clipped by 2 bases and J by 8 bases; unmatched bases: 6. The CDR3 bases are TGTGCCAGCAGTTTACCGACAGGGGGAATAGAAAAACTGTTTTTT. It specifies CASSLPTGGIEKLFF. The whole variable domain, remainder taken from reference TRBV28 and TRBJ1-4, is DVKVTQSSRYLVKRTGEKVFLECVQDMDHENMFWYRQDPGLGLRLIYFSYDVKMKEKGDIPEGYSVSREKKERFSLILESASTNQTSMYLCASSLPTGGIEKLFFGSGTQLSVL.